The 21 T cell receptor beta chains listed next were all sequenced from one sample in a study of blood T cell repertoires in COVID-19. The method was immunoSEQ multiplex PCR; TCRdb's version includes in-frame clones alone and lacks a portion of them. The sample has 110,000 or so clones, 85% to 90% seen once. Sequences were obtained from peripheral blood. All receptors come from a man aged 65 to 85 who had recovered from COVID-19.

The rearrangement uses TRBV10-2 and TRBJ1-5; 8 nucleotides line up with TRBD1. V lost 5 bases, J lost 2 bases, and 11 bases stayed unmatched. CDR3 length equals 17 residues. Per germline, CDR1 WSHSY and CDR2 SAAADI. In nucleotides, the CDR3 is TGCGCCAGCAGTAGGGGGCGGACAGGGTCTCGCAATCAGCCCCAGCATTTT. Encoded protein: CASSRGRTGSRNQPQHF.

The chain uses TRBV4-3 and TRBJ2-4; D is possibly TRBD1 (6 bases). Germline CDR1 and CDR2: LGHNA and YSLEER. The V and J ends lost 1 base and 1 base respectively, with 14 bases between them. This CDR3 is 17 amino acids long. The DNA of the CDR3 is TGCGCCAGCAGCCAAGTTAGTCCAGGGGAGGCCAAAAACATTCAGTACTTC. Translation: CASSQVSPGEAKNIQYF.

This clone is a singleton in its sample. This rearrangement joins TRBV19 to TRBJ1-2, with 11 bases lining up with TRBD1. Germline V CDR1 and CDR2: LNHDA, SQIVND (reference sequence). CDR3 length: 16 residues. J gave up 7 bases and V 5 bases, and 12 bases lay outside the gene matches. The CDR3 sequence is CASSPHRDRGASGYTF. Written as DNA, the CDR3 is TGTGCCAGTAGTCCACACCGGGACAGGGGGGCGAGTGGCTACACCTTC.

This chain joins TRBV6-1 and TRBJ1-5; 12 bases are a match to TRBD1. Germline CDR1 and CDR2: MNHNS and SASEGT. V was clipped by 8 bases and J by 7 bases; unmatched bases: 6. This CDR3 is 14 amino acids long. CDR3 loop: CASGGQGASQPQHF. CDR3 DNA: TGTGCCAGCGGGGGACAGGGGGCTTCACAGCCCCAGCATTTT.

The V and J genes are TRBV10-3 and TRBJ1-4; D might be TRBD1 (5 bases). Trimming pared 0 bases from V and 6 bases from J, leaving 11 bases between. The CDR3 runs 15 residues. CDR1 is ENHRY and CDR2 is SYGVKD in the germline V gene. CDR3 sequence (DNA): TGTGCCATCAGTGAGTCGACACAGGAAGATGAAAAACTGTTTTTT. As protein: CAISESTQEDEKLFF.

The V and J genes are TRBV7-2 and TRBJ2-7; D remains unclear. Germline assignment: CDR1 SGHTA and CDR2 FQGNSA. There are 13 residues in the CDR3. V was trimmed by 4 bases and J by 0 bases, leaving 7 bases between them. CDR3 sequence (DNA): TGTGCCAGCAGCTACGCAGGCTCCTACGAGCAGTACTTC. Translated: CASSYAGSYEQYF.

The genes are TRBV27 and TRBJ1-2; the D is unclear. V lost 5 bases and J 0 bases, leaving 16 bases between the germline ends. CDR3 length: 16 amino acids. CDR1 is MNHEY and CDR2 is SMNVEV in the germline V gene (reference sequence). This CDR3 is CASSPAGGQANYGYTF. In nucleotides, the CDR3 is TGTGCCAGCAGTCCAGCCGGAGGGCAAGCTAACTATGGCTACACCTTC.

This rearrangement joins TRBV30 to TRBJ1-6; 7 nucleotides align to TRBD1. The CDR3 is 15 residues long. CDR1 GTSNPN and CDR2 SVGIG come from the germline V gene (reference sequence). Trimming cost V 0 bases and J 7 bases; bases outside gene matches: 6. CDR3 nucleotide sequence: TGTGCCTGGAGTGTCTCCGGGACAGTCAATTCACCCCTCCACTTT. Protein product: CAWSVSGTVNSPLHF.

The chain uses TRBV2 and TRBJ2-1; 7 bases match TRBD1. Germline V CDR1 and CDR2: SNHLY, FYNNEI. CDR3 length equals 14 residues. The V segment lost 6 bases and the J segment 4 bases; nucleotides outside the gene matches: 6. The CDR3 nucleotides are TGTGCCAGCAGGCCGGGACAGTCTTACAATGAGCAGTTCTTC. This sequence encodes CASRPGQSYNEQFF.

The chain is built from TRBV7-2 and TRBJ2-5; 12 nucleotides align to TRBD2. Germline loops: CDR1 SGHTA, CDR2 FQGNSA. After removal of 5 bases from V and 4 bases from J, the junction contained 2 bases not matched to a gene. CDR3 size: 14 residues. This chain's CDR3 is CASSKTSGGETQYF. CDR3 coding DNA: TGTGCCAGCAGCAAGACTAGCGGGGGAGAGACCCAGTACTTC.

V is TRBV3-1 (or the pseudogene TRBV3-2) and J is TRBJ2-2; 7 positions agree with TRBD2. Germline V lookup: CDR1 LGHDT, CDR2 YNNKEL (reference sequence). The CDR3 totals 14 residues. J was trimmed by 7 bases and V by 4 bases; bases with no gene match: 6. The CDR3 DNA is TGTGCCAGCAGCCGACGGGGGGTGGACGGGGAGCTGTTTTTT. Amino acid sequence: CASSRRGVDGELFF.

The chain combines TRBV7-9 with TRBJ2-7; perhaps TRBD2 as D (6 bases). CDR3 length equals 15 residues. V shed 3 bases and J shed 2 bases, with 14 bases lying between them. Per the germline V gene, CDR1 is SEHNR and CDR2 is FQNEAQ (reference sequence). The CDR3 nucleotides read TGTGCCAGCAGCTTCCCGGCGGGACGAGCCTACGAGCAGTACTTC. It yields the protein CASSFPAGRAYEQYF. Full variable domain (remainder filled in from reference TRBV7-9 and TRBJ2-7): DTGVSQNPRHKITKRGQNVTFRCDPISEHNRLYWYRQTLGQGPEFLTYFQNEAQLEKSRLLSDRFSAERPKGSFSTLEIQRTEQGDSAMYLCASSFPAGRAYEQYFGPGTRLTVT.

The chain is built from TRBV5-1 and TRBJ2-5; D is uncertain. The V gene lost 0 bases and the J gene lost 4 bases, with 10 bases spanning the gap. The V gene's germline CDR1 is SGHRS and CDR2 YFSETQ. The CDR3 runs 14 residues. CDR3 sequence: CASSLAQAAETQYF. In DNA, the CDR3 is TGCGCCAGCAGCTTGGCTCAGGCAGCAGAGACCCAGTACTTC. The full variable domain, in which reference TRBV5-1 and TRBJ2-5 provide the parts outside the CDR3, is KAGVTQTPRYLIKTRGQQVTLSCSPISGHRSVSWYQQTPGQGLQFLFEYFSETQRNKGNFPGRFSGRQFSNSRSEMNVSTLELGDSALYLCASSLAQAAETQYFGPGTRLLVL.

V gene TRBV7-9 combines with J gene TRBJ1-1; perhaps TRBD1 as D (5 bases). The CDR3 runs to 14 residues. V lost 5 bases to trimming and J lost 0 bases, with 10 bases between them. Germline V lookup: CDR1 SEHNR, CDR2 FQNEAQ (reference sequence). The CDR3 spells CASSPQTVNTEAFF. Here the CDR3 DNA reads TGTGCCAGCAGCCCACAGACAGTGAACACTGAAGCTTTCTTT.

This clone showed up just a few times. The chain couples TRBV29-1 to TRBJ1-1; D perhaps matches TRBD1 (6 bases). The V gene's germline CDR1 is SQVTM and CDR2 ANQGSEA. The CDR3 loop spans 13 amino acids. V was trimmed by 7 bases and J by 1 base, leaving 13 bases between them. DNA of the CDR3: TGCAGCGCGACAGGACCTTGGAACACTGAAGCTTTCTTT. This sequence encodes CSATGPWNTEAFF.

J is TRBJ2-7 and V is TRBV5-1; 8 bases match TRBD1. With V trimmed by 4 bases and J by 0 bases, 3 bases remained unmatched. The CDR3 consists of 14 residues. Germline V lookup: CDR1 SGHRS, CDR2 YFSETQ. The CDR3 protein is CASSPGQGSYEQYF. The CDR3, as DNA: TGCGCCAGCAGCCCTGGACAGGGCTCCTACGAGCAGTACTTC.

The genes are TRBV3-1 (or the pseudogene TRBV3-2) and TRBJ1-4; D remains ambiguous. This CDR3 is built from 14 residues. V was shortened by 4 bases and J by 10 bases, with 16 bases between the two germline ends. Looked up from germline, CDR1 is LGHDT and CDR2 is YNNKEL (reference sequence). The CDR3 spells CASSPAGAWGKLFF. The CDR3, as DNA: TGTGCCAGCAGCCCGGCGGGCGCCTGGGGAAAACTGTTTTTT.

The chain combines TRBV29-1 with TRBJ1-4, with D possibly TRBD1 on 6 matching bases. V was shortened by 7 bases and J by 3 bases, with 18 bases between the two germline ends. CDR1 is SQVTM and CDR2 is ANQGSEA in the germline V gene. The CDR3 is 15 amino acids. The CDR3 here is CSAQMGGAANEKLFF. The CDR3 DNA reads TGCAGCGCCCAAATGGGGGGGGCGGCTAATGAAAAACTGTTTTTT.

The chain employs TRBV6-5 and TRBJ2-2; maybe TRBD1 (5 bases). Trimming stripped 2 bases from V and 7 bases from J, with 14 bases between. Looked up from germline, CDR1 is MNHEY and CDR2 is SVGAGI. The CDR3 runs 15 residues. The CDR3 reads CASSYGVAGNGELFF. In DNA, the CDR3 is TGTGCCAGCAGTTACGGGGTGGCAGGGAACGGGGAGCTGTTTTTT.

The V gene is TRBV9, the J gene TRBJ2-1; 11 nucleotides agree with TRBD2. Trimming removed 3 bases from V and 10 bases from J; junction bases left unmatched: 15. Germline-derived CDR1 and CDR2 are SGDLS and YYNGEE. This CDR3 is 17 amino acids long. The CDR3 DNA follows: TGTGCCAGCAGCGCCCTCCAACTAGCGGGAGATCTGGGGGAGCAGTTCTTC. It specifies CASSALQLAGDLGEQFF.

For the CDR3, the DNA is TGTGCCAGTAGTACACTAGCGGGAGGACGAAGCACAGATACGCAGTATTTT. Its protein is CASSTLAGGRSTDTQYF. The V call is TRBV19, the J call TRBJ2-3, with 12 positions matching TRBD2. The V gene's germline CDR1 is LNHDA and CDR2 SQIVND (reference sequence). The CDR3 runs to 17 residues. J was trimmed by 0 bases and V by 4 bases; bases with no gene match: 5. Filled out from reference TRBV19 and TRBJ2-3, the complete variable domain reads DGGITQSPKYLFRKEGQNVTLSCEQNLNHDAMYWYRQDPGQGLRLIYYSQIVNDFQKGDIAEGYSVSREKKESFPLTVTSAQKNPTAFYLCASSTLAGGRSTDTQYFGPGTRLTVL.